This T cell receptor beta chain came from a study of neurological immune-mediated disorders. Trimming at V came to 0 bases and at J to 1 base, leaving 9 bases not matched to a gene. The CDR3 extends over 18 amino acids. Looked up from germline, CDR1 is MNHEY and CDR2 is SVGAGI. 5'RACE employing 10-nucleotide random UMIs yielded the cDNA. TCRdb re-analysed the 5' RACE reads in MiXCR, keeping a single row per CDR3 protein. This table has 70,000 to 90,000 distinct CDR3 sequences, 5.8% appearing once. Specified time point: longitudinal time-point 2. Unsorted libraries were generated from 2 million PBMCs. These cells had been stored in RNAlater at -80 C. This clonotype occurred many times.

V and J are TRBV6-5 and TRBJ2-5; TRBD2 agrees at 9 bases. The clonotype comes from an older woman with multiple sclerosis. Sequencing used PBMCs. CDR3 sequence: CASSYSVGLAGTQETQYF. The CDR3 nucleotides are TGTGCCAGCAGTTACTCGGTTGGCCTAGCGGGGACCCAAGAGACCCAGTACTTC.